A single sample gave rise to the 13 T cell receptor beta chains below, sequenced in a study of OX40 agonist ivuxolimab in advanced cancers. TCRdb's table, derived via immunoSEQ multiplex PCR, lists solely in-frame clones and lacks some. This sample has about 94,000 clones; 80% to 90% occur once, and the top ten carry approximately 0.3%. Here the sequenced sample was CD4+ or CD8+ T cells sorted from blood, taken in a trial of the OX40 agonist ivuxolimab. The receptors stem from an adult with an advanced solid tumor such as melanoma, head and neck, liver or kidney cancer.

This rearrangement joins TRBV6-1 to TRBJ1-5, with D possibly being TRBD1 (5 bases). Germline CDR1 reads MNHNS; CDR2 reads SASEGT. V was trimmed by 1 base and J by 7 bases, leaving 14 bases between them. This CDR3 region has 15 residues. The CDR3 region has the DNA TGTGCCAGCAGTGAAGTTTCGTGGGGGTGGCAGCCCCAGCATTTT. The encoded protein is CASSEVSWGWQPQHF.

The chain carries TRBV19 and TRBJ1-1; a possible D gene is TRBD1 (6 bases). The CDR3 sequence is 15 residues long. V was shortened by 1 base and J by 4 bases, with 13 bases between the two germline ends. Per the germline V gene, CDR1 is LNHDA and CDR2 is SQIVND (reference sequence). The CDR3 nucleotides read TGTGCCAGTAGTATAGGGACAGCTGATGGCACTGAAGCTTTCTTT. Translation gives CASSIGTADGTEAFF.

This CDR3 is CASRRGQGPSYEQYF. CDR3 nucleotides: TGTGCCAGCAGAAGAGGACAGGGCCCCTCCTACGAGCAGTACTTC. The chain combines TRBV21-1 with TRBJ2-7; TRBD1 is taken as the D call from the table, unchecked against the DNA. TRBV21-1 is designated a pseudogene. The CDR3 loop spans 15 amino acids.

The CDR3 reads CASSLPAGGRSSYNEQFF. In DNA form, the CDR3 reads TGTGCCAGCAGCTTGCCTGCGGGGGGACGAAGCTCCTACAATGAGCAGTTCTTC. V usage is TRBV5-4 and J usage is TRBJ2-1; 8 bases align to TRBD2. The CDR3 loop spans 18 amino acids. Germline V CDR1 and CDR2: SGHNT, YYREEE (reference sequence). V shed 1 base, J shed 0 bases, and the junction held 9 bases outside the gene matches.

In this sample, this clone turned up a few times. The J gene is TRBJ2-1, the V gene TRBV2; TRBD1 is a possible D gene (6 bases). CDR3 length: 13 amino acids. CDR1 and CDR2 (germline): SNHLY, FYNNEI. V lost 3 bases, J lost 6 bases, and 9 bases lay in between. CDR3 residues: CASSEGAVNEQFF. In DNA, the CDR3 is TGTGCCAGCAGTGAGGGGGCGGTCAATGAGCAGTTCTTC.

A note on this clone: Other DNA variants within this sample encode the same CDR3. J is TRBJ1-2 and V is TRBV6-5, with D perhaps TRBD1 (6 bases). V was shortened by 5 bases and J by 5 bases, with 12 bases between the two germline ends. There are 13 residues in the CDR3. Germline V gene data show CDR1 as MNHEY and CDR2 as SVGAGI. CDR3 sequence: CASSPLDSYGYTF. The CDR3 DNA is TGTGCCAGCAGTCCCCTGGACAGTTATGGCTACACCTTC.

The chain couples TRBV15 to TRBJ1-5; 7 bases are a match to TRBD1. V trimming: 5 bases; J trimming: 2 bases; junction bases outside the gene matches: 6. The CDR3 has 15 residues. CDR1 LNHNV and CDR2 YYDKDF come from the germline V gene (reference sequence). DNA for the CDR3: TGTGCCACCAGCTCAACAGGGGTAGGCAATCAGCCCCAGCATTTT. As protein: CATSSTGVGNQPQHF.

The rearrangement uses TRBV29-1 and TRBJ2-2, with a tentative D call TRBD1 (6 bases). V shed 3 bases and J shed 3 bases, with 11 bases lying between them. The CDR3 contains 14 residues. Germline V gives CDR1 SQVTM, CDR2 ANQGSEA. CDR3 region: CSVEYRVDTGELFF. CDR3 in DNA: TGCAGCGTTGAGTACAGGGTGGACACCGGGGAGCTGTTTTTT.

V is TRBV25-1 and J is TRBJ1-2, with D maybe TRBD1 (5 bases). CDR1 and CDR2 (germline): MGHDK, SYGVNS. With 5 bases removed from V and 3 bases from J, the gap between germline ends came to 13 bases. The CDR3 sequence is 14 residues long. The CDR3 DNA follows: TGTGCCAGCAGTACCCGGGGAGGGGACTATGGCTACACCTTC. Translating it yields CASSTRGGDYGYTF.

This clone has only one observation. V and J are TRBV7-2 and TRBJ1-6; D might be TRBD1 (5 bases). V lost 4 bases and J 7 bases, leaving 20 bases between the germline ends. Germline CDR1 reads SGHTA; CDR2 reads FQGNSA. The CDR3 spans 17 residues. The CDR3 sequence: CASSSPPLGRTNSPLHF. The CDR3 coding sequence is TGTGCCAGCAGCTCTCCTCCTCTGGGACGGACCAATTCACCCCTCCACTTT.

V and J are TRBV6-1 and TRBJ2-2, with 12 bases lining up with TRBD1. After removal of 4 bases from V and 7 bases from J, the junction contained 4 bases not matched to a gene. The CDR3 spans 15 residues. Germline V gives CDR1 MNHNS, CDR2 SASEGT. This CDR3 reads CASSGGTGGNGELFF. The CDR3 DNA is TGTGCCAGCAGTGGGGGGACAGGGGGCAACGGGGAGCTGTTTTTT.

The CDR3 sequence is CAAGGTAEKETQYF. Here the CDR3 DNA reads TGTGCCGCGGGTGGCACAGCGGAGAAAGAGACCCAGTACTTC. The chain links TRBV5-4 to TRBJ2-5, with D possibly TRBD2 on 5 matching bases. The CDR3 has 14 amino acids. With 10 bases removed from V and 3 bases from J, the gap between germline ends came to 19 bases. CDR1 SGHNT and CDR2 YYREEE come from the germline V gene (reference sequence).

This chain joins TRBV5-1 and TRBJ2-3; TRBD1 matches 9 bases. V lost 5 bases, J lost 6 bases, and 10 bases stayed unmatched. The CDR3 is 15 residues long. The germline CDR1 and CDR2 sequences are SGHRS and YFSETQ. CDR3 nucleotide sequence: TGCGCCAGCAGTCTGGACGGGACAGGGACGGATACGCAGTATTTT. It codes for CASSLDGTGTDTQYF.